These T cell receptor beta chains were read from a single sample in a study of Graves' ophthalmopathy and Graves' hyperthyroidism. TCRdb reprocessed the multiplex PCR reads via MiXCR and lists one record per CDR3 protein. The sample has about 400,000 distinct CDR3 sequences; over 20% are singletons. Sequenced material: peripheral blood. These receptors originate from a woman under 30 with stable Graves' hyperthyroidism. The CDR3 runs from the conserved cysteine through the conserved F or W. A D gene is named only where the DNA matches it firmly. Some rows mark clone size as missing; the rest say once, few, many or name a class of expanded clone.

j_call: TRBJ2-5; v_call: TRBV6-5; d_call: NA; clone_size: many; cdr3_length: 15; cdr3_nt: TGTGCCAGCAGTTACTCGTCGGGGAGACAAGAGACCCAGTACTTC; cdr3_aa: CASSYSSGRQETQYF
j_call: TRBJ1-6; v_call: TRBV6-1; d_call: NA; clone_size: many; cdr3_length: 13; cdr3_nt: TGTGCCAGCAGTCCCCCGGGACGCCCGACCCTCCACTTT; cdr3_aa: CASSPPGRPTLHF
j_call: TRBJ2-2; v_call: TRBV10-2; d_call: NA; clone_size: NA; cdr3_length: 15; cdr3_nt: TGCGCCACCTGGGTGGCTAGCGAGAACACCGGGGAGCTGTTTTTT; cdr3_aa: CATWVASENTGELFF
j_call: TRBJ2-7; v_call: TRBV2; d_call: NA; clone_size: many; cdr3_length: 11; cdr3_nt: TGTGCCAGCAGGGGAGACGGCGAGCAGTACTTC; cdr3_aa: CASRGDGEQYF
j_call: TRBJ2-2; v_call: TRBV30; d_call: TRBD1; clone_size: many; cdr3_length: 17; cdr3_nt: TGTGCCTGGAGTGCACGGGGCTGGACAGGGGACACCGGGGAGCTGTTTTTT; cdr3_aa: CAWSARGWTGDTGELFF
j_call: TRBJ1-1; v_call: TRBV6-5; d_call: NA; clone_size: many; cdr3_length: 18; cdr3_nt: TGTGCCAGCAGTTACGACCCCTGGACTGGGGAAAGGAACACTGAAGCTTTCTTT; cdr3_aa: CASSYDPWTGERNTEAFF
j_call: TRBJ1-1; v_call: TRBV27; d_call: NA; clone_size: NA; cdr3_length: 13; cdr3_nt: TGTGCCAGCAGTGGACAAATAGGGACTGAAGCTTTCTTT; cdr3_aa: CASSGQIGTEAFF
j_call: TRBJ2-7; v_call: TRBV7-8; d_call: TRBD1; clone_size: NA; cdr3_length: 14; cdr3_nt: TGTGCCAGCAGCACTAACAGGGGGCTGGGGGAGCAGTACTTC; cdr3_aa: CASSTNRGLGEQYF
j_call: TRBJ2-7; v_call: TRBV12-3/TRBV12-4; d_call: NA; clone_size: NA; cdr3_length: 13; cdr3_nt: TGTGCCAGCATACCTTCTGGTGGGGACGAGCAGTACTTC; cdr3_aa: CASIPSGGDEQYF
j_call: TRBJ2-7; v_call: TRBV28; d_call: NA; clone_size: many; cdr3_length: 15; cdr3_nt: TGTGCCAGCAGTCCCATTGAGGACGGGAACCACGAGCAGTACTTC; cdr3_aa: CASSPIEDGNHEQYF
j_call: TRBJ1-5; v_call: TRBV6-5; d_call: NA; clone_size: NA; cdr3_length: 12; cdr3_nt: TGTGCCAGCAGTTCCATAAATCAGCCCCGGCATTTT; cdr3_aa: CASSSINQPRHF
j_call: TRBJ1-1; v_call: TRBV6-1; d_call: NA; clone_size: NA; cdr3_length: 15; cdr3_nt: TGTGCCAGCAACAAGATCCGGGACGAGAACACTGAAGCTTTCTTT; cdr3_aa: CASNKIRDENTEAFF
j_call: TRBJ2-7; v_call: TRBV6-5; d_call: NA; clone_size: many; cdr3_length: 14; cdr3_nt: TGTGCCAGCAGGCCCCGGACAGAAGCCTACGAGCAGTACTTC; cdr3_aa: CASRPRTEAYEQYF
j_call: TRBJ2-7; v_call: TRBV6-1; d_call: NA; clone_size: many; cdr3_length: 15; cdr3_nt: TGTGCCAGCAAGATAGGACCTCCAAGCTCCTACGAGCAGTACTTC; cdr3_aa: CASKIGPPSSYEQYF
j_call: TRBJ2-7; v_call: TRBV20-1; d_call: NA; clone_size: many; cdr3_length: 15; cdr3_nt: TGCAGTGCCGAACCCTTGAGGGAGGGGGCCTACGAGCAGTACTTC; cdr3_aa: CSAEPLREGAYEQYF
j_call: TRBJ2-5; v_call: TRBV10-2; d_call: NA; clone_size: many; cdr3_length: 13; cdr3_nt: TGCGCCAGCAAAAATCCCCGATTAGAGACCCAGTACTTC; cdr3_aa: CASKNPRLETQYF
j_call: TRBJ1-5; v_call: TRBV15; d_call: NA; clone_size: many; cdr3_length: 14; cdr3_nt: TGTGCCACCAGCACAGGTGGAAGCAATCAGCCCCAGCATTTT; cdr3_aa: CATSTGGSNQPQHF
j_call: TRBJ2-7; v_call: TRBV11-2; d_call: NA; clone_size: many; cdr3_length: 13; cdr3_nt: TGTGCCAGCAGCATCAAAGGGGACTACGAGCAGTACTTC; cdr3_aa: CASSIKGDYEQYF
j_call: TRBJ1-6; v_call: TRBV12-3/TRBV12-4; d_call: NA; clone_size: NA; cdr3_length: 14; cdr3_nt: TGTGCCAGCAGTTATGGGGGCGCGAGTTCACCCCTCCACTTT; cdr3_aa: CASSYGGASSPLHF
j_call: TRBJ1-2; v_call: TRBV12-5; d_call: NA; clone_size: many; cdr3_length: 18; cdr3_nt: TGTGCTAGTGGTTTGGTACTAGGACTCGCACCCTCTAACTATGGCTACACCTTC; cdr3_aa: CASGLVLGLAPSNYGYTF
j_call: TRBJ2-2; v_call: TRBV12-3/TRBV12-4; d_call: NA; clone_size: NA; cdr3_length: 18; cdr3_nt: TGTGCCAGCATCACACTGACAACCTGGAGGTCGAACACCGGGGAGCTGTTTTTT; cdr3_aa: CASITLTTWRSNTGELFF
j_call: TRBJ2-7; v_call: TRBV20-1; d_call: TRBD1; clone_size: NA; cdr3_length: 14; cdr3_nt: TGCAGTGCGGTTTCGGGACAGCTCTCCTGCGAGCAGTACTTC; cdr3_aa: CSAVSGQLSCEQYF
j_call: TRBJ2-4; v_call: TRBV25-1; d_call: NA; clone_size: many; cdr3_length: 14; cdr3_nt: TGTGCCAGCAGTGAAGGGTGGGAAGCAAACATTCAGTACTTC; cdr3_aa: CASSEGWEANIQYF
j_call: TRBJ1-1; v_call: TRBV28; d_call: TRBD1; clone_size: many; cdr3_length: 18; cdr3_nt: TGTGCCAGCAGTTTTCTCCTCCGGGACAGGGAGGGGAACACTGAAGCTTTCTTT; cdr3_aa: CASSFLLRDREGNTEAFF
j_call: TRBJ1-5; v_call: TRBV12-3/TRBV12-4; d_call: NA; clone_size: many; cdr3_length: 14; cdr3_nt: TGTGCCAGCGGGGGTAAAGGAAATTATCAGCCCCAGCATTTT; cdr3_aa: CASGGKGNYQPQHF
j_call: TRBJ2-2; v_call: TRBV11-1; d_call: NA; clone_size: few; cdr3_length: 16; cdr3_nt: TGTGCCAGCAGCTTCCCCATTTGGGGGGCGGCCGGGGAGCTGTTTTTT; cdr3_aa: CASSFPIWGAAGELFF
j_call: TRBJ2-4; v_call: TRBV10-1; d_call: NA; clone_size: few; cdr3_length: 14; cdr3_nt: TGCGCCAGCAGTGAGAGGGGGGACTCCGGGATTCAGTACTTC; cdr3_aa: CASSERGDSGIQYF
j_call: TRBJ2-7; v_call: TRBV28; d_call: NA; clone_size: many; cdr3_length: 13; cdr3_nt: TGTGCCAGCAGTCGGACAGCAACCTACGAGCAGTACTTC; cdr3_aa: CASSRTATYEQYF
j_call: TRBJ2-5; v_call: TRBV9; d_call: NA; clone_size: few; cdr3_length: 15; cdr3_nt: TGTGCCAGCAGCGTAGTGGGGGGCGCCCAAGAGACCCAGTACTTC; cdr3_aa: CASSVVGGAQETQYF
j_call: TRBJ2-2; v_call: TRBV30; d_call: NA; clone_size: NA; cdr3_length: 15; cdr3_nt: TGTGCCTGGAGTGTACCTAAGGGGCACACCGGGGAGCTGTTTTTT; cdr3_aa: CAWSVPKGHTGELFF
j_call: TRBJ2-5; v_call: TRBV20-1; d_call: TRBD2; clone_size: many; cdr3_length: 11; cdr3_nt: TGCAGACCTAGCGGGATGAAGACCCAGTACTTC; cdr3_aa: CRPSGMKTQYF
j_call: TRBJ2-5; v_call: TRBV20-1; d_call: TRBD2; clone_size: NA; cdr3_length: 15; cdr3_nt: TGCAGTGCCATCGGACTAGCGGGAGGTCTAGAGACCCAGTACTTC; cdr3_aa: CSAIGLAGGLETQYF
j_call: TRBJ1-1; v_call: TRBV28; d_call: NA; clone_size: many; cdr3_length: 13; cdr3_nt: TGTGCCACCGGGAACAGGGTTCCCACTGAAGCTTTCTTT; cdr3_aa: CATGNRVPTEAFF
j_call: TRBJ1-6; v_call: TRBV4-2; d_call: NA; clone_size: NA; cdr3_length: 14; cdr3_nt: TGTGCCAGCAGCCAAGATCAGGGTGATTCACCCCTCCACTTT; cdr3_aa: CASSQDQGDSPLHF
j_call: TRBJ2-7; v_call: TRBV29-1; d_call: NA; clone_size: many; cdr3_length: 13; cdr3_nt: TGCAGCGCGGGGCGGAAGCTCGGGCACGAGCAGTACTTC; cdr3_aa: CSAGRKLGHEQYF
j_call: TRBJ2-5; v_call: TRBV7-9; d_call: TRBD2; clone_size: NA; cdr3_length: 13; cdr3_nt: TGTGGCAGCAGCTTCGGGGGGGTAGAGACCCAGTACTTC; cdr3_aa: CGSSFGGVETQYF
j_call: TRBJ1-1; v_call: TRBV5-6; d_call: TRBD1; clone_size: NA; cdr3_length: 14; cdr3_nt: TGTGCCAGCAGCCTAGGGACAGGGTTGGGTGAAGCTTTCTTT; cdr3_aa: CASSLGTGLGEAFF
j_call: TRBJ1-1; v_call: TRBV11-2; d_call: NA; clone_size: NA; cdr3_length: 15; cdr3_nt: TGTGCCAGCAGGGGATTAGGCTACCGGAGGACTGAAGCTTTCTTT; cdr3_aa: CASRGLGYRRTEAFF
j_call: TRBJ2-7; v_call: TRBV20-1; d_call: TRBD2; clone_size: many; cdr3_length: 15; cdr3_nt: TGCAGTGCTACGGGGCTTAGCGGGAAGGGGTACGAGCAGTACTTC; cdr3_aa: CSATGLSGKGYEQYF
j_call: TRBJ1-2; v_call: TRBV20-1; d_call: NA; clone_size: many; cdr3_length: 12; cdr3_nt: TGCAGTGCTGATACAGGGTTCTATGGCTACACCTTC; cdr3_aa: CSADTGFYGYTF
j_call: TRBJ2-7; v_call: TRBV19; d_call: TRBD1; clone_size: NA; cdr3_length: 16; cdr3_nt: TGTGCCAGTAGCCAAAAAGGGGACAGCAGATCCTACGAGCAGTACTTC; cdr3_aa: CASSQKGDSRSYEQYF
j_call: TRBJ1-3; v_call: TRBV6-5; d_call: NA; clone_size: many; cdr3_length: 13; cdr3_nt: TGTGCCAGCAGCGGACAAGTCCGAAACACCATATATTTT; cdr3_aa: CASSGQVRNTIYF
j_call: TRBJ2-7; v_call: TRBV19; d_call: TRBD2; clone_size: many; cdr3_length: 14; cdr3_nt: TGTGCCAGTAGTATAGCTAGCGGACCGTACGAGCAGTACTTC; cdr3_aa: CASSIASGPYEQYF
j_call: TRBJ1-2; v_call: TRBV27; d_call: TRBD1; clone_size: many; cdr3_length: 13; cdr3_nt: TGTGCCAGCAGTTTTGGGACAGGGGGCGGCTACACCTTC; cdr3_aa: CASSFGTGGGYTF
j_call: TRBJ2-2; v_call: TRBV7-8; d_call: TRBD2; clone_size: many; cdr3_length: 15; cdr3_nt: TGTGCCAGCAGCTTCGGGACTAGCGGGCCCGGGGAGCTGTTTTTT; cdr3_aa: CASSFGTSGPGELFF
j_call: TRBJ2-3; v_call: TRBV6-5; d_call: NA; clone_size: many; cdr3_length: 16; cdr3_nt: TGTGCCAGCAGTTACCTCAGCGGAGCTAGCACAGATACGCAGTATTTT; cdr3_aa: CASSYLSGASTDTQYF
j_call: TRBJ2-7; v_call: TRBV20-1; d_call: TRBD2; clone_size: many; cdr3_length: 17; cdr3_nt: TGCAGTGCGGATGGGGGACTAGCGGGGTCCATTAGGTACGAGCAGTACTTC; cdr3_aa: CSADGGLAGSIRYEQYF
j_call: TRBJ2-7; v_call: TRBV18; d_call: NA; clone_size: many; cdr3_length: 16; cdr3_nt: TGTGCCAGCTCACCACCGTCGGGGGTCGGCTCCTACGAGCAGTACTTC; cdr3_aa: CASSPPSGVGSYEQYF
j_call: TRBJ1-5; v_call: TRBV11-2; d_call: NA; clone_size: many; cdr3_length: 16; cdr3_nt: TGTGCCAGCAGCCTAACCCCAGGGTCGAGCAATCAGCCCCAGCATTTT; cdr3_aa: CASSLTPGSSNQPQHF
j_call: TRBJ2-7; v_call: TRBV11-2; d_call: NA; clone_size: many; cdr3_length: 15; cdr3_nt: TGTGCCAGCAGCCCCCGGGCAGGGGTCTCCTACGAGCAGTACTTC; cdr3_aa: CASSPRAGVSYEQYF
j_call: TRBJ2-7; v_call: TRBV6-5; d_call: NA; clone_size: many; cdr3_length: 15; cdr3_nt: TGTGCCAGCAGTTACTCGAACTACAGGACCTACGAGCAGTACTTC; cdr3_aa: CASSYSNYRTYEQYF
j_call: TRBJ2-5; v_call: TRBV12-3/TRBV12-4; d_call: NA; clone_size: many; cdr3_length: 16; cdr3_nt: TGTGCCAGCAGTTTTTCATTAGTAGGCGGGAAAGAGACCCAGTACTTC; cdr3_aa: CASSFSLVGGKETQYF
j_call: TRBJ1-1; v_call: TRBV20-1; d_call: NA; clone_size: many; cdr3_length: 14; cdr3_nt: TGCAGTGCTAGAGAGATCGGGAGGGACACTGAAGCTTTCTTT; cdr3_aa: CSAREIGRDTEAFF